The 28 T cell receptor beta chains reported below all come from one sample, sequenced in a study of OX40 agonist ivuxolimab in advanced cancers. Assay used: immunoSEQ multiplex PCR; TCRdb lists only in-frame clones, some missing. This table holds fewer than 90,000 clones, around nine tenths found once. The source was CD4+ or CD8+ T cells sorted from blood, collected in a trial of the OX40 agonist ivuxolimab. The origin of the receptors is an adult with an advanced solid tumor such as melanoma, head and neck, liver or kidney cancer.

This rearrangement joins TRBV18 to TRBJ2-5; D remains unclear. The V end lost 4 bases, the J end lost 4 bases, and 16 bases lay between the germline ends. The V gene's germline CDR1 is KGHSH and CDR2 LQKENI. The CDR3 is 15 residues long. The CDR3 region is CASSLRKDALETQYF. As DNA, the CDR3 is TGTGCCAGCTCACTCCGCAAGGACGCCCTAGAGACCCAGTACTTC.

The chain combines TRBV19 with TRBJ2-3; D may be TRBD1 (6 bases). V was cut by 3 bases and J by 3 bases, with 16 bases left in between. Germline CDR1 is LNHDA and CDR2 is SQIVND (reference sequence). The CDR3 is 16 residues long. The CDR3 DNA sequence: TGTGCCAGTAGTATCATGCAGGGGCTGGGGACAGATACGCAGTATTTT. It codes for CASSIMQGLGTDTQYF.

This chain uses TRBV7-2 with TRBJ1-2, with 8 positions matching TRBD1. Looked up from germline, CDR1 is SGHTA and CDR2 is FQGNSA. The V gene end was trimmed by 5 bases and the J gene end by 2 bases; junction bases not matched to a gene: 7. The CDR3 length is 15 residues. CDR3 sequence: CASSPGTGENYGYTF. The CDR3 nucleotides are TGTGCCAGCAGCCCCGGGACAGGTGAAAACTATGGCTACACCTTC.

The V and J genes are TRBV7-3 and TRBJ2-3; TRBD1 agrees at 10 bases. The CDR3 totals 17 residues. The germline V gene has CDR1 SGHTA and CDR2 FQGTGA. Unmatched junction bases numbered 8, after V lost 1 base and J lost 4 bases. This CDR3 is CASSLNLGGTGADTQYF. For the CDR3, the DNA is TGTGCCAGCAGCTTAAATTTAGGAGGGACAGGGGCAGATACGCAGTATTTT.

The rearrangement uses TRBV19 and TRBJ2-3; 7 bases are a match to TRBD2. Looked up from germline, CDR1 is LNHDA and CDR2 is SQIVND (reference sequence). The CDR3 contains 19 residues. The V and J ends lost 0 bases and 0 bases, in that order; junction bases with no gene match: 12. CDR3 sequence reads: CASSIDSRLAFLSTDTQYF. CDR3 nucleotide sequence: TGTGCCAGTAGTATAGATAGCCGACTAGCTTTTTTAAGCACAGATACGCAGTATTTT.

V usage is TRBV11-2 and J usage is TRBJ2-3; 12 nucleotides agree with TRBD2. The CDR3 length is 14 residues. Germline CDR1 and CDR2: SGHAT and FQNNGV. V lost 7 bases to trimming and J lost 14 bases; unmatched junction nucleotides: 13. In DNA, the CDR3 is TGTGCCAGCACCCTTGTTGCTAGCGGGGGGGCGAGGTATTTT. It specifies CASTLVASGGARYF.

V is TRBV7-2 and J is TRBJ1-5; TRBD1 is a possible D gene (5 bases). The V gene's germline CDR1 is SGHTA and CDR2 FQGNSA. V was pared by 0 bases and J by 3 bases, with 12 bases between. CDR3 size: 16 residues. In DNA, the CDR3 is TGTGCCAGCAGCTTAGCGGCCAGGGCCCCCAATCAGCCCCAGCATTTT. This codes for CASSLAARAPNQPQHF.

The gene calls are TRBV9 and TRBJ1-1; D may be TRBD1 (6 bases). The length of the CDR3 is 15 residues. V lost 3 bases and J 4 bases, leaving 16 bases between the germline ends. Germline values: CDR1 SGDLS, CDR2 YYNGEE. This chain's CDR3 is CASSAGVLGGTEAFF. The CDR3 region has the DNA TGTGCCAGCAGCGCAGGGGTACTCGGCGGCACTGAAGCTTTCTTT.

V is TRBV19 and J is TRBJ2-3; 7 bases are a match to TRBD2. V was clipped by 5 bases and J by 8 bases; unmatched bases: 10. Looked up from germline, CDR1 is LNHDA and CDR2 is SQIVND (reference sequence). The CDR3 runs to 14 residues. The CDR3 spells CASSGGGSLGTQYF. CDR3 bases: TGTGCCAGTAGTGGGGGGGGATCCCTCGGTACGCAGTATTTT.

The CDR3 spells CSVVGTVNTEAFF. The CDR3 DNA sequence: TGCAGCGTTGTAGGGACAGTGAACACTGAAGCTTTCTTT. The V and J genes are TRBV29-1 and TRBJ1-1; 7 bases are shared with TRBD1. After removal of 4 bases from V and 0 bases from J, the junction contained 2 bases not matched to a gene. CDR1 is SQVTM, CDR2 ANQGSEA, per germline. This CDR3 has 13 residues.

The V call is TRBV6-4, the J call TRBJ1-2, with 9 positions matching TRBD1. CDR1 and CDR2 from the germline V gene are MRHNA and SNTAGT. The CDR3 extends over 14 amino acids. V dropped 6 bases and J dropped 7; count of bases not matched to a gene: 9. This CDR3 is CASRPTGGDAGYTF. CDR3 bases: TGTGCCAGCAGGCCTACAGGGGGCGATGCTGGCTACACCTTC.

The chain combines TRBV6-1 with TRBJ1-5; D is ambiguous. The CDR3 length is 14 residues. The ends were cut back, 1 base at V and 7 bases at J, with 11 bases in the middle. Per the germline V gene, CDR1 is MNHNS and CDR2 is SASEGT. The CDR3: CASSEGSFLQPQHF. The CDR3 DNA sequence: TGTGCCAGCAGTGAAGGTAGCTTCTTGCAGCCCCAGCATTTT.

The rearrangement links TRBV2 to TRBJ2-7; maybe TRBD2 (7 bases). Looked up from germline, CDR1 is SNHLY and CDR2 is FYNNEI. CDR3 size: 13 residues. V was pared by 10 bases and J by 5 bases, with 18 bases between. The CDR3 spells CATWGGASHEQYF. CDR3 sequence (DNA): TGTGCCACATGGGGGGGGGCCAGCCACGAGCAGTACTTC.

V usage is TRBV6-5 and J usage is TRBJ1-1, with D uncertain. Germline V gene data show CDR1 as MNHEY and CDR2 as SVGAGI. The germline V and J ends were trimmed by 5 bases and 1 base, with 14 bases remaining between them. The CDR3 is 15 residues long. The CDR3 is CASSPEPLRNTEAFF. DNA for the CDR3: TGTGCCAGCAGTCCCGAACCTCTTAGGAACACTGAAGCTTTCTTT.

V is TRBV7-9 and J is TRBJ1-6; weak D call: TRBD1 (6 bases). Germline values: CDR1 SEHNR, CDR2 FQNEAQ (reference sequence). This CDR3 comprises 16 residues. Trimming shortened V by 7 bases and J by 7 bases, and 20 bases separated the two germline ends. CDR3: CASTQGGGSVNSPLHF. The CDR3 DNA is TGTGCCAGCACCCAAGGGGGGGGGTCGGTCAATTCACCCCTCCACTTT.

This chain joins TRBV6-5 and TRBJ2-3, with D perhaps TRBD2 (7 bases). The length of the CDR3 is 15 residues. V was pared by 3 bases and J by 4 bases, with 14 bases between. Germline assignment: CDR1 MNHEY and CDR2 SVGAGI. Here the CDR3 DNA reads TGTGCCAGCAGTTATCCGGGGGGCCGCTCAGATACGCAGTATTTT. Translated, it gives CASSYPGGRSDTQYF.

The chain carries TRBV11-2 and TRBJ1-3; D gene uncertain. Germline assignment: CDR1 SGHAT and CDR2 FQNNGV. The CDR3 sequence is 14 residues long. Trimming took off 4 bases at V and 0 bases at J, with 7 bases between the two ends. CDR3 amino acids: CASSSPGSGNTIYF. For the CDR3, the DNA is TGTGCCAGCAGCTCCCCGGGCTCTGGAAACACCATATATTTT.

CDR3 loop: CSVGWGLDTGELFF. In DNA form, the CDR3 reads TGCAGCGTTGGTTGGGGCTTGGACACCGGGGAGCTGTTTTTT. V usage is TRBV29-1 and J usage is TRBJ2-2, with D possibly matching TRBD1 (5 bases). V dropped 4 bases and J dropped 3 bases, with 12 bases sitting between them. In germline, CDR1 is SQVTM, CDR2 ANQGSEA. The CDR3 has 14 residues.

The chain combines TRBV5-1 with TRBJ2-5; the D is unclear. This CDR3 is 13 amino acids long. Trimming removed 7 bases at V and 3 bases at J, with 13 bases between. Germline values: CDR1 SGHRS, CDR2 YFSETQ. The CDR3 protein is CASYTDAKETQYF. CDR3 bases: TGCGCCAGCTATACCGACGCAAAAGAGACCCAGTACTTC. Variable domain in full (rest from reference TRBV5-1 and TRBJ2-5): KAGVTQTPRYLIKTRGQQVTLSCSPISGHRSVSWYQQTPGQGLQFLFEYFSETQRNKGNFPGRFSGRQFSNSRSEMNVSTLELGDSALYLCASYTDAKETQYFGPGTRLLVL.

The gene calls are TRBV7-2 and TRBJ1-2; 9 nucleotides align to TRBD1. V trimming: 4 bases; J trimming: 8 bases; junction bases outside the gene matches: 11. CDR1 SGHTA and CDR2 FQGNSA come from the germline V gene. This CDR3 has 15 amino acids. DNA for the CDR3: TGTGCCAGCAGCTCGTTGGGACAGGGTCTCGAAGGCTACACCTTC. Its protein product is CASSSLGQGLEGYTF.

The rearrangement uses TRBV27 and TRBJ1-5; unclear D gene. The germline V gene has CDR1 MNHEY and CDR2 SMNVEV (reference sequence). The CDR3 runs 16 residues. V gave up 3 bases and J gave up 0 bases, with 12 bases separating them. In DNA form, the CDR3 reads TGTGCCAGCAGTTTGAAAGGCAGCAATAGCAATCAGCCCCAGCATTTT. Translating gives CASSLKGSNSNQPQHF.

The CDR3 DNA reads TGCAGCGTTGACCATTCTAACTATGGCTACACCTTC. This encodes CSVDHSNYGYTF. The genes are TRBV29-1 and TRBJ1-2; D not certain. The CDR3 consists of 12 residues. The V end was cut by 3 bases, the J end by 0 bases, with 5 bases between. Germline V lookup: CDR1 SQVTM, CDR2 ANQGSEA.

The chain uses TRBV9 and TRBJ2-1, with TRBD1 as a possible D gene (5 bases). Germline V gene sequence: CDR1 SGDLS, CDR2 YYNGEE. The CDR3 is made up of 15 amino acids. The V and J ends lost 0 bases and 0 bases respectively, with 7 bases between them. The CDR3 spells CASSVEGYSYNEQFF. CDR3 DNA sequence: TGTGCCAGCAGCGTAGAGGGGTACTCCTACAATGAGCAGTTCTTC.

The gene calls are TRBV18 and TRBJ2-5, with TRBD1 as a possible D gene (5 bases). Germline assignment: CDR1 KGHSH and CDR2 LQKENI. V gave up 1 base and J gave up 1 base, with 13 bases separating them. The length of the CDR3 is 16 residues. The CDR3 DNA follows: TGTGCCAGCTCACCACGAACAGGATGGGTCCAAGAGACCCAGTACTTC. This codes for CASSPRTGWVQETQYF. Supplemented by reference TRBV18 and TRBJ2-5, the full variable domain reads NAGVMQNPRHLVRRRGQEARLRCSPMKGHSHVYWYRQLPEEGLKFMVYLQKENIIDESGMPKERFSAEFPKEGPSILRIQQVVRGDSAAYFCASSPRTGWVQETQYFGPGTRLLVL.

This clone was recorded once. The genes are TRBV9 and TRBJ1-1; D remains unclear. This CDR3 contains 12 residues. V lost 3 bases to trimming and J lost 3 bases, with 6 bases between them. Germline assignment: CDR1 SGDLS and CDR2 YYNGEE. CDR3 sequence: CASSGTHTEAFF. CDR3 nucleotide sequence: TGTGCCAGCAGCGGGACCCACACTGAAGCTTTCTTT.

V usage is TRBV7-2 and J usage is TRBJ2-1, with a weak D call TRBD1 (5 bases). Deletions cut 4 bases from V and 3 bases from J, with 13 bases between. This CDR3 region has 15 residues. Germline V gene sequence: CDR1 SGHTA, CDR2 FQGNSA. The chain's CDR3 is CASSSRDRFYNEQFF. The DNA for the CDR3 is TGTGCCAGCAGCTCCAGGGATCGGTTCTACAATGAGCAGTTCTTC.

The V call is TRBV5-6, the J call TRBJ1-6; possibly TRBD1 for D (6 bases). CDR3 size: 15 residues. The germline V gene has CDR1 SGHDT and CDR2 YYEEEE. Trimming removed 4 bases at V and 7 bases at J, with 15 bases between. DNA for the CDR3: TGTGCCAGCAGCCCCCGGACAGCCATAAATTCACCCCTCCACTTT. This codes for CASSPRTAINSPLHF. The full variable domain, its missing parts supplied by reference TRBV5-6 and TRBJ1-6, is DAGVTQSPTHLIKTRGQQVTLRCSPKSGHDTVSWYQQALGQGPQFIFQYYEEEERQRGNFPDRFSGHQFPNYSSELNVNALLLGDSALYLCASSPRTAINSPLHFGNGTRLTVT.

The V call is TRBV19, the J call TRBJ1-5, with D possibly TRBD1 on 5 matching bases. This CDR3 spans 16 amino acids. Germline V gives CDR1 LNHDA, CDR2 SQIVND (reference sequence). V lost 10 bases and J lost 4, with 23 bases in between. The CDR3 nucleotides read TGTGCCACCCGTTCGGCCGGGTCAGGGATGAATCAGCCCCAGCATTTT. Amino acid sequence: CATRSAGSGMNQPQHF.